Listed here is a single TCR beta chain. The target of this receptor is not known. The record has no base qualities; no much larger clone is one base away. This entry is derived from a study of technical replicates of blood from several donors (dated by TCRdb to about 2017). Trimming removed 3 bases from V and 2 bases from J, leaving 10 bases between the germline ends. There are 14 amino acids in the CDR3, from cysteine to phenylalanine inclusive. The entry retains the CDR3 DNA only, 42 bases that are in frame from base 1. The CDR1 and CDR2 encoded by the germline V gene are MDHEN and SYDVKM. Libraries were constructed by the immunoSEQ multiplex PCR assay. Entries here come from immuneACCESS through TCRdb and include only in-frame sequences with V and J called. Some clones fail to appear in such tables; in the studies checked, an unresolved V gene covers under half of the shortfall, and the cause of the remainder is unknown. This sample holds approximately 73,000 clones; 93% were observed only once. The ten largest clones add up to approximately 0.25% of the sample.

This clonotype was sampled from a human donor in good health. The chain couples TRBV28 to TRBJ1-2, with no D gene named confidently. The sample was T cells isolated from PBMCs. The nucleotide sequence is given as TGTGCCAGCAGTTTTCCAACCGAGAACTATGGCTACACCTTC. It translates to CASSFPTENYGYTF.